This T cell receptor beta chain is from a study of coeliac disease. Remarks on this clone: Its matching antigen is unknown.

Study results and limitations: The authors judged this method unsuitable for unbiased gliadin-specific T cell detection. Few TRB amino acid sequences were shared between samples; most were unique.

Cells were frozen in aliquots of roughly 500,000, and one aliquot per fraction was sequenced. Here immunoSEQ multiplex PCR was the method, and the copy in TCRdb shows in-frame clones only, minus some. The sample holds about 2,700 clones, 50% to 65% seen once. Losses at the gene ends were 6 bases for V and 10 bases for J; bases not matched to a gene: 12. Germline CDR1 MNHEY, CDR2 SVGAGI. The CDR3 length is 14 residues. The chain uses TRBV6-5 and TRBJ2-5; 9 nucleotides agree with TRBD2. Sequencing was done on a sample of intraepithelial lymphocytes from the gut. The TCR comes from a man in his 60s with celiac disease on a gluten-free diet. CDR3 coding DNA: TGTGCCAGCAGCCCCCTTGCGGGGGGGAGGGACCAGTACTTC. The encoded protein is CASSPLAGGRDQYF.